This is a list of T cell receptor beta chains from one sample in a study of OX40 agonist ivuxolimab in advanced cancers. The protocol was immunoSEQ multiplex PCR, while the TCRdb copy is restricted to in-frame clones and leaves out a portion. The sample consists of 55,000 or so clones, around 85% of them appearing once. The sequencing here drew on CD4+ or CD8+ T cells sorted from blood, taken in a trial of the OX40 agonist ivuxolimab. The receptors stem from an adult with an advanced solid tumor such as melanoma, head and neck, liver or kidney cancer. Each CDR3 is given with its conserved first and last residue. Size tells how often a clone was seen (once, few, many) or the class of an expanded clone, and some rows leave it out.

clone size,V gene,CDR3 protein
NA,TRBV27,CASSNRDSNSPLHF
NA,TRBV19,CASKRGQMGYTF
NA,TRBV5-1,CASSFSRDGELFF
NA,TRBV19,CASSVRLTGYNSPLHF
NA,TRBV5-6,CASSIGQIRNIQYF
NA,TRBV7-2,CASSLAPLVFGSPQETQYF
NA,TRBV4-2,CASSQASGETQYF
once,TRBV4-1,CASSPTGWWDEKLFF
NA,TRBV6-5,CASRLSIASGELFF
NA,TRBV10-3,CASGSQAEAFF
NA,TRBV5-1,CASSLVASGGLETQYF
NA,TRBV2,CASKQGGNSGNTIYF
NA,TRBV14,CASSKRGLAPDYQETQYF
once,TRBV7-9,CASSGMGATNEKLFF
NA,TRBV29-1,CSVHRGSTEAFF
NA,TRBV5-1,CASSLSSGGVTGELFF
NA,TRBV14,CASSQDRYGYTF
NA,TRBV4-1,CAPKQEGDKDGYTF
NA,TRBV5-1,CASSLAPTGEWNIQYF
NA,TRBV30,CAWSVGDRGLAKNIQYF
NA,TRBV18,CASSPYREGEAFF
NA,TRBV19,CASLRGNEQFF
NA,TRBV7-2,CASSLNAVYGETQYF
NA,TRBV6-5,CASRGLAGGLDIQYF
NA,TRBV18,CASSPSSYEQYF
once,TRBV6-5,CASSDRTGLYGYTF
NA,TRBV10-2,CASSRDTHIAYEQYF
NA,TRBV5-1,CASSSRQGGNSPLHF
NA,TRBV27,CASSGGMTFGTDTQYF
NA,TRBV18,CASSPETASYEQYF
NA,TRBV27,CASSPIWRGQGDTEAFF
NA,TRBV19,CASSSSGTANYEQYF
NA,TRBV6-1,CASSVRGNNQPQHF
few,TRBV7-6,CASSSGGSGLSNTEAFF
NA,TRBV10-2,CATGGRAPMNTEAFF
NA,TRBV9,CASSVAERPNSPLHF
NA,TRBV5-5,CASSPREVTDTQYF
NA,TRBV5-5,CASSLEGGRDEQFF
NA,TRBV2,CASSTPEPGRINSDNGYTF
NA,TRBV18,CASSPSWGQSNQPQHF
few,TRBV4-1,CASSQVSPRGGPNSGYTF
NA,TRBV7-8,CASSLGLPEYSIYGYTF
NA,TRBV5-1,CASSSGLPLQETQYF
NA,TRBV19,CASKPESSGANVLTF
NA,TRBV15,CATSRTGQPPSYEQYF